A single T cell receptor (beta chain) is shown here with its context. Its antigen remains unidentified. No per-base quality is available; no much larger clone lies one base away. V gives up 4 bases and J gives up 6 bases, and the segment between their germline ends measures 13 bases. The CDR3 sequence holds 13 residues, the cysteine and phenylalanine included. CDR3 DNA is the only sequence kept; it has 39 bases, read in frame from the first base. The CDR1 and CDR2 encoded by the germline V gene (reference sequence) are SEHNR and FQNEAQ. The immunoSEQ Assay was used to sequence TCRbeta CDR3 regions. After extraction, genomic DNA underwent amplification by bias-controlled multiplex PCR, followed by high-throughput sequencing. As for the original processing: To quantify the absolute abundance of each unique TCRbeta CDR3 region, sequences were collapsed and filtered. Usable DNA was measured by amplifying reference genes present in all nucleated cells, and TCRbeta template counts were normalized to that usable DNA to estimate T cell fraction. Repertoire TCRs were annotated as SARS-CoV-2-specific when V gene, CDR3 amino acid sequence and J gene were exactly matched to a known reactive TCR set. The reference SARS-CoV-2 TCR set came from MIRA and was filtered for enrichment in COVID-19-positive ImmuneCODE repertoires, removing public or cross-reactive TCRs. Using the MIRA antigens, annotated TCRs were further analysed by specific ORF or by position within an ORF. Breadth was defined as the number of annotated unique rearrangements divided by the total number of unique productive rearrangements, and depth was defined as the summed frequency of the annotated unique rearrangements. TCR breadth was compared between groups using two-sided Wilcoxon rank-sum tests. The table comes from immuneACCESS by way of TCRdb, which keeps in-frame sequences with V and J called. Part of the clones is missing from these tables; in studies checked, under half for an unresolved V gene and the rest for unknown reasons. The V and J calls and clone size come from that table; D and trimming were worked out from the DNA. In this sample the table shows around 380,000 clones, less than 90% of which occur a single time. The top ten clonotypes cover roughly 3.2% of the sample.

The sample is drawn from a study of Ad26.COV2.S vaccination and SARS-CoV-2 variants (dated by TCRdb to the early 2020s). At the level of the whole study: Vaccine-arm donors came from COV1001, a multicentre, randomized, double-blind, placebo-controlled phase I-IIa trial of Ad26.COV2.S in healthy adults. Participants in the trial were split at random into five groups of five each, receiving low-dose or high-dose Ad26.COV2.S once or twice, or else placebo on both occasions. Throughout the experiments and outcome assessment, investigators stayed blinded to trial group allocation. Ad26.COV2.S was administered intramuscularly at a dose of 5x10^10 or 1x10^11 viral particles, either as one shot or as two shots given 56 days apart. The TCR-sequenced set comprised approximately 32 samples: approximately 19 Ad26.COV2.S vaccine recipients, 5 placebo recipients and 8 SARS-CoV-2 convalescent individuals. TCRbeta repertoire sequencing was used to assess the specificity and breadth of SARS-CoV-2-reactive T cell receptors after Ad26.COV2.S vaccination.

Overall study results and their limits: Higher spike-specific TCR breadth was observed in Ad26.COV2.S recipients than in placebo recipients (P = 0.0014). The study lacked the statistical power to compare responses across vaccine doses or regimens. After vaccination, substantial breadth of spike-specific CD8+ and CD4+ T cell responses was reported. According to the authors, total T cell responses may have been underestimated by the TCR breadth and depth analyses. Comparable non-spike TCR breadth was observed between vaccine and placebo recipients, consistent with only spike being contained in the vaccine.

According to the study, the label for this sample's treatment or condition signals: around 19 received Ad26.COV2.S at low or high dose, single or two shots; roughly five received placebo; per-sample allocation not given. Repertoires of vaccine and placebo recipients were sequenced from samples collected on day 63 after the first injection. Between 29 July and 7 August 2020, Cohort 1b enrolled 20 to 30 adults aged 18-55 years at one site in Boston, USA. Ad26.COV2.S was a replication-incompetent adenovirus type 26 vector expressing a prefusion-stabilized SARS-CoV-2 spike protein from the original Wuhan strain.

The sequence was obtained from a person between 18 and 65 years old who received the Ad26.COV2.S COVID-19 vaccine or a placebo. The chain is encoded by TRBV7-9 joined to TRBJ2-7; the D call is possibly TRBD1 or TRBD2, each sharing 5 bases. Sample: peripheral blood, taken in a trial of Ad26.COV2.S vaccine versus placebo. The DNA reads TGTGCCAGCAGCTCAGGGAGACGGACCGAGCAGTACTTC. Its coded protein is CASSSGRRTEQYF.